This entry describes one TCR beta chain. Germline loops: CDR1 LNHNV, CDR2 YYDKDF (reference sequence). V lost 0 bases to trimming and J lost 3 bases, with 9 bases between them. This CDR3 contains 15 residues. TCRdb passed the RT-PCR reads through MiXCR, listing each CDR3 protein once. The data show 800,000 to 1,000,000 distinct CDR3 sequences, under 20% seen once. This specimen comes from a study of patients and donors after allogeneic stem cell transplantation. The TCR was taken from a human donor who was either an allogeneic HSCT recipient or a stem cell or donor lymphocyte infusion donor (not recorded which). It is not recorded whose cells these are; they may come from a transplant donor. This chain joins TRBV15 and TRBJ2-1; D possibly corresponds to TRBD2 (6 bases). The sequenced material came from blood, either unsorted or a sorted T cell fraction (not recorded which). The CDR3 spells CATSRDRGNYNEQFF. CDR3 bases: TGTGCCACCAGCAGAGATCGGGGGAACTACAATGAGCAGTTCTTC.